This T cell receptor (beta chain) was obtained from a study of cytomegalovirus exposure and HLA in healthy donors. Primers: 60 Vbeta forward and 13 Jbeta reverse. In the authors' workflow: There were about 80 million unique TCR beta chains by a later count, and about 12 million of them were shared. Libraries were prepared by immunoSEQ multiplex PCR; TCRdb keeps only in-frame clonotypes and omits some of them. That table supplies the V and J calls and clone size; D and trimming were determined from the DNA. The sample yields fewer than 25,000 clones, over 75% seen once. The study, taken as a whole, reports: Productive rates of about 87% or about 30% were seen for most TCR beta V segments in an earlier analysis. Later analysis showed most CMV-associated TCR beta chains appearing HLA-restricted.

Worth noting for this clone: Its antigen is unidentified.

After removal of 6 bases from V and 7 bases from J, the junction contained 9 bases not matched to a gene. Germline V lookup: CDR1 MNHEY, CDR2 SVGAGI. The CDR3 covers 15 residues. The TCR sequence derives from a man aged 60-69 years in good health and CMV-seronegative. Source material: PBMCs. This sequence joins TRBV6-5 and TRBJ1-6, with 7 bases matching TRBD1. The CDR3 DNA sequence: TGTGCCAGCAGGTCGAGACAGGGTTTAAATTCACCCCTCCACTTT. It codes for CASRSRQGLNSPLHF.